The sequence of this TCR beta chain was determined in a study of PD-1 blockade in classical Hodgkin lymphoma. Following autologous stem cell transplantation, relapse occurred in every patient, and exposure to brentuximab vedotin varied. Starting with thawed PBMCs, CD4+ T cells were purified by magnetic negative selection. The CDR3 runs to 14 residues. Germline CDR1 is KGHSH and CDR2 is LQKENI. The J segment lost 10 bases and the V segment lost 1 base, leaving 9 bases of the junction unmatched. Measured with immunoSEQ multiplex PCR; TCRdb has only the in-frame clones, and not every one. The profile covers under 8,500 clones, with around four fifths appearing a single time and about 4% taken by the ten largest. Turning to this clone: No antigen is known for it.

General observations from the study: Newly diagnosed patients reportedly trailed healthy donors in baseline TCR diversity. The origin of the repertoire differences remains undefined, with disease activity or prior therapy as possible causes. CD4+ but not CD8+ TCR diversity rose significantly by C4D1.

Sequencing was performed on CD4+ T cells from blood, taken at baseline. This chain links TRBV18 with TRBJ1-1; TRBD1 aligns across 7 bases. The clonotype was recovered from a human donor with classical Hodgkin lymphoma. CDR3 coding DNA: TGTGCCAGCTCACCACGCGACAGGGTGTCTAGAGCTTTCTTT. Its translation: CASSPRDRVSRAFF.